These T cell receptor beta chains were read from a single sample in a study of blood T cell repertoires in COVID-19. The assay was immunoSEQ multiplex PCR, and TCRdb's table has in-frame clones only and misses some. The sample gives fewer than 300,000 clones, roughly 85% of which show up once; roughly 5.3% is in the top ten. The specimen sequenced was peripheral blood. These receptors came from a man aged 50-59 years with active or convalescent COVID-19. The CDR3 runs from the conserved cysteine through the conserved F or W.

cdr3_aa: CASSLGGRFYEQYF
j_call: TRBJ2-7
v_call: TRBV5-1

cdr3_aa: CASSQDPSSYEQYF
j_call: TRBJ2-7
v_call: TRBV3-1/TRBV3-2

cdr3_aa: CATSRDLRVTEAFF
j_call: TRBJ1-1
v_call: TRBV15

cdr3_aa: CASSKDSGRASGELFF
j_call: TRBJ2-2
v_call: TRBV7-3

cdr3_aa: CASSPDRAGTEAFF
j_call: TRBJ1-1
v_call: TRBV5-4

cdr3_aa: CSVAKGVNQPQHF
j_call: TRBJ1-5
v_call: TRBV29-1

cdr3_aa: CASERHSGNTIYF
j_call: TRBJ1-3
v_call: TRBV12-3/TRBV12-4

cdr3_aa: CASRSVPRTVKNIQYF
j_call: TRBJ2-4
v_call: TRBV9

cdr3_aa: CATSEENTDTQYF
j_call: TRBJ2-3
v_call: TRBV24-1

cdr3_aa: CASSASGSPDTQYF
j_call: TRBJ2-3
v_call: TRBV7-2

cdr3_aa: CASIRRETGDTGELFF
j_call: TRBJ2-2
v_call: TRBV5-8

cdr3_aa: CAWRVTGGTEAFF
j_call: TRBJ1-1
v_call: TRBV30

cdr3_aa: CASSIIAGQANTGELFF
j_call: TRBJ2-2
v_call: TRBV19

cdr3_aa: CASSQAPGQDYGYTF
j_call: TRBJ1-2
v_call: TRBV3-1/TRBV3-2

cdr3_aa: CASSIGITSGKADTQYF
j_call: TRBJ2-3
v_call: TRBV19

cdr3_aa: CASSREPGLAGGTTGELFF
j_call: TRBJ2-2
v_call: TRBV4-1

cdr3_aa: CASSHQKGQPGLASETQYF
j_call: TRBJ2-5
v_call: TRBV13

cdr3_aa: CASRAGAGRSYNEQFF
j_call: TRBJ2-1
v_call: TRBV7-9

cdr3_aa: CASSLLRTSGAPNEQFF
j_call: TRBJ2-1
v_call: TRBV7-2

cdr3_aa: CASSVGGGGGYGYTF
j_call: TRBJ1-2
v_call: TRBV9

cdr3_aa: CASSQGTSASYEQYF
j_call: TRBJ2-7
v_call: TRBV3-1/TRBV3-2

cdr3_aa: CASSLAGPGGEQYF
j_call: TRBJ2-7
v_call: TRBV7-9

cdr3_aa: CASSPASGGADTQYF
j_call: TRBJ2-3
v_call: TRBV18

cdr3_aa: CASSLLSSGSNNEQFF
j_call: TRBJ2-1
v_call: TRBV4-1

cdr3_aa: CSILVGGSNTGELFF
j_call: TRBJ2-2
v_call: TRBV29-1

cdr3_aa: CASSLIAGWSETQYF
j_call: TRBJ2-5
v_call: TRBV5-6

cdr3_aa: CASKPGTSGTYEQYF
j_call: TRBJ2-7
v_call: TRBV19

cdr3_aa: CASSPQGFTLAGGTDTQYF
j_call: TRBJ2-3
v_call: TRBV18

cdr3_aa: CASRPTRGTGLYEQYF
j_call: TRBJ2-7
v_call: TRBV27

cdr3_aa: CASSVTGNTEAFF
j_call: TRBJ1-1
v_call: TRBV19

cdr3_aa: CASSIDGQGGTEAFF
j_call: TRBJ1-1
v_call: TRBV19

cdr3_aa: CASSKEGGQGTGELFF
j_call: TRBJ2-2
v_call: TRBV21-1

cdr3_aa: CASSLSGDNEQFF
j_call: TRBJ2-1
v_call: TRBV27

cdr3_aa: CASSQERGEAHNEQFF
j_call: TRBJ2-1
v_call: TRBV4-2

cdr3_aa: CSASGVGDRDNYGYTF
j_call: TRBJ1-2
v_call: TRBV20-1

cdr3_aa: CASSPGSNTGELFF
j_call: TRBJ2-2
v_call: TRBV6-4

cdr3_aa: CASSVATSGSFNEQFF
j_call: TRBJ2-1
v_call: TRBV9

cdr3_aa: CAISDRNNEQFF
j_call: TRBJ2-1
v_call: TRBV10-3

cdr3_aa: CASSQDQGWDEQYF
j_call: TRBJ2-7
v_call: TRBV3-1/TRBV3-2

cdr3_aa: CASSLLSRGYGYTF
j_call: TRBJ1-2
v_call: TRBV27